The 17 T cell receptor beta chains below come from one sample, sequenced in a study of blood T cell repertoires in COVID-19. Assay: immunoSEQ multiplex PCR; the TCRdb copy retains only in-frame clones and omits some. The table includes approximately 110,000 clones, over 65% detected once. Sequences were obtained from peripheral blood. The origin of the receptors is an older woman with acute or convalescent COVID-19.

The chain carries TRBV12-3 or TRBV12-4 and TRBJ2-7, with 7 bases lining up with TRBD2. The CDR3 extends over 13 amino acids. With V trimmed by 8 bases and J by 3 bases, 7 bases remained unmatched. Here the CDR3 reads CASSYWGGYEQYF. As DNA, the CDR3 is TGTGCCAGCTCTTACTGGGGGGGCTACGAGCAGTACTTC.

The rearrangement joins TRBV14 to TRBJ2-5; 9 positions agree with TRBD1. Germline CDR1 and CDR2: SGHDN and FVKESK. V trimming: 4 bases; J trimming: 1 base; junction bases outside the gene matches: 4. The CDR3 runs 15 residues. The CDR3 spells CASSLLTGGQETQYF. The CDR3 DNA reads as TGTGCCAGCAGCCTCTTGACAGGGGGCCAAGAGACCCAGTACTTC.

The chain recombines TRBV11-2 with TRBJ1-3; D is possibly TRBD1 (5 bases). The CDR3 totals 14 residues. CDR1 SGHAT and CDR2 FQNNGV come from the germline V gene. The V gene lost 2 bases and the J gene lost 4 bases, with 9 bases spanning the gap. The DNA of the CDR3 is TGTGCCAGCAGCTTACCAGGGTCAGGAAACACCATATATTTT. It codes for CASSLPGSGNTIYF.

The chain uses TRBV19 and TRBJ1-6; 7 bases match TRBD1. The V segment lost 4 bases and the J segment 8 bases; nucleotides outside the gene matches: 5. CDR3 length equals 14 residues. The germline V gene encodes CDR1 LNHDA and CDR2 SQIVND (reference sequence). CDR3 DNA sequence: TGTGCCAGTAGTAAGACAGGGACGGATTCACCCCTCCACTTT. Its translation: CASSKTGTDSPLHF. The complete variable domain, with remaining parts taken from reference TRBV19 and TRBJ1-6, reads DGGITQSPKYLFRKEGQNVTLSCEQNLNHDAMYWYRQDPGQGLRLIYYSQIVNDFQKGDIAEGYSVSREKKESFPLTVTSAQKNPTAFYLCASSKTGTDSPLHFGNGTRLTVT.

This rearrangement joins TRBV19 to TRBJ1-4; D ambiguous. CDR1 and CDR2 from the germline V gene are LNHDA and SQIVND (reference sequence). The CDR3 spans 15 residues. V lost 3 bases, J lost 0 bases, and 8 bases lay in between. The CDR3 DNA is TGTGCCAGTAGTATGATCACTCCAACTAATGAAAAACTGTTTTTT. Amino acid sequence: CASSMITPTNEKLFF.

CDR3 nucleotides: TGTGCCAGCTCACCGGCTGAGGGCTTCTCTGGAAACACCATATATTTT. It is translated as CASSPAEGFSGNTIYF. The chain uses TRBV18 and TRBJ1-3; D not certain. The CDR3 consists of 16 residues. Per the germline V gene, CDR1 is KGHSH and CDR2 is LQKENI. V was trimmed by 3 bases and J by 0 bases, leaving 12 bases between them. Based on the CDR3 plus reference TRBV18 and TRBJ1-3, the full variable domain is NAGVMQNPRHLVRRRGQEARLRCSPMKGHSHVYWYRQLPEEGLKFMVYLQKENIIDESGMPKERFSAEFPKEGPSILRIQQVVRGDSAAYFCASSPAEGFSGNTIYFGEGSWLTVV.

The chain is built from TRBV28 and TRBJ2-7; D gene unclear. Trimming took off 7 bases at V and 3 bases at J, with 10 bases between the two ends. Germline CDR1 reads MDHEN; CDR2 reads SYDVKM. This CDR3 spans 12 amino acids. CDR3 sequence reads: CASTRADYEQYF. In DNA form, the CDR3 reads TGTGCCAGCACTCGCGCGGACTACGAGCAGTACTTC.

This rearrangement joins TRBV10-3 to TRBJ2-7; TRBD1 aligns across 8 bases. The germline gives CDR1 ENHRY, CDR2 SYGVKD. The CDR3 runs to 16 residues. V trimming: 0 bases; J trimming: 0 bases; junction bases outside the gene matches: 4. The DNA of the CDR3 is TGTGCCATCAGTGAGTCCCCGGGACAGGTCTCCTACGAGCAGTACTTC. This translates into CAISESPGQVSYEQYF.

The chain joins TRBV7-9 to TRBJ1-1; 7 positions agree with TRBD1. Germline lookup yields CDR1 SEHNR and CDR2 FQNEAQ (reference sequence). V lost 5 bases, J lost 7 bases, and 7 bases stayed unmatched. This CDR3 spans 13 amino acids. CDR3 amino acids: CASSDPGQSEAFF. The DNA of the CDR3 is TGTGCCAGCAGCGATCCGGGACAGAGTGAAGCTTTCTTT.

This rearrangement joins TRBV19 to TRBJ1-1; 7 bases line up with TRBD1. The germline gives CDR1 LNHDA, CDR2 SQIVND (reference sequence). The CDR3 has 13 amino acids. V shed 0 bases, J shed 8 bases, and the junction held 3 bases outside the gene matches. The CDR3 protein is CASSIDWGQEAFF. The CDR3 coding sequence is TGTGCCAGTAGTATAGACTGGGGACAGGAAGCTTTCTTT.

This sequence joins TRBV5-6 and TRBJ2-5; D might be TRBD1 (6 bases). The germline V gene has CDR1 SGHDT and CDR2 YYEEEE. The CDR3 runs 15 residues. V lost 0 bases, J lost 4 bases, and 13 bases lay in between. The chain's CDR3 is CASSLESGVRETQYF. CDR3 nucleotide sequence: TGTGCCAGCAGCTTGGAGTCAGGGGTACGAGAGACCCAGTACTTC.

The chain employs TRBV12-3 or TRBV12-4 and TRBJ1-2; D may be TRBD1 (5 bases). This CDR3 has 12 residues. Trimming shortened V by 11 bases and J by 6 bases, and 16 bases separated the two germline ends. CDR3 protein: CAQGRVSHGYTF. Written as DNA, the CDR3 is TGTGCCCAGGGTCGAGTGAGTCATGGCTACACCTTC.

This clone was recorded once. This rearrangement joins TRBV12-3 or TRBV12-4 to TRBJ1-1; D may be TRBD1 (5 bases). This CDR3 contains 13 residues. Trimming removed 4 bases at V and 1 base at J, with 7 bases between. The CDR3 sequence: CASSSQANTEAFF. CDR3 bases: TGTGCCAGCAGTTCACAGGCGAACACTGAAGCTTTCTTT.

This chain joins TRBV28 and TRBJ2-7; 7 nucleotides line up with TRBD1. CDR1 is MDHEN, CDR2 SYDVKM, per germline. J lost 6 bases, V lost 5 bases, and 7 bases had no gene match. The CDR3 runs to 13 residues. CDR3 region: CASSPSDRVEQYF. The CDR3 DNA is TGTGCCAGCAGTCCTTCTGACAGGGTCGAGCAGTACTTC.

J is TRBJ1-5 and V is TRBV28; possibly TRBD1 for D (6 bases). V shed 5 bases and J shed 4 bases, with 12 bases lying between them. Germline CDR1 reads MDHEN; CDR2 reads SYDVKM. This CDR3 region has 14 residues. The CDR3 coding sequence is TGTGCCAGCAGTCTTCTGCAGGGGAATCAGCCCCAGCATTTT. Amino acids: CASSLLQGNQPQHF.

V usage is TRBV4-1 and J usage is TRBJ1-4; D is possibly TRBD1 (6 bases). V was pared by 0 bases and J by 9 bases, with 11 bases between. Germline V CDR1 and CDR2: MGHRA, YSYEKL. This CDR3 has 14 residues. This chain's CDR3 is CASSQDLGAKKLFF. The CDR3 bases are TGCGCCAGCAGCCAAGACCTGGGGGCGAAAAAACTGTTTTTT.

The CDR3 loop is CASIVNQPQHF. CDR3 bases: TGTGCCAGCATCGTAAATCAGCCCCAGCATTTT. This chain links TRBV6-4 with TRBJ1-5; D uncertain. With 7 bases removed from V and 4 bases from J, the gap between germline ends came to 5 bases. CDR3 size: 11 residues. Germline-derived CDR1 and CDR2 are MRHNA and SNTAGT.